These T cell receptor beta chains were read from a single sample in a study of early T cells in non-severe SARS-CoV-2 infection. MiXCR, run by TCRdb on the 5' RACE reads, gives a single entry per CDR3 protein. Of 60,000 or so distinct CDR3 sequences in the sample, 8% to 13% were seen once. The sample comprised whole blood. These receptors all stem from an adult who was a healthcare worker with PCR-confirmed SARS-CoV-2 infection or an uninfected control (not recorded which). Both conserved end residues are part of each CDR3. The order of the fields is V gene, J gene, CDR3 protein.

v_call: TRBV5-6; j_call: TRBJ1-6; cdr3_aa: CASSLTGGWNWGSPLHF
v_call: TRBV29-1; j_call: TRBJ2-3; cdr3_aa: CSVEPPGLTDTQYF
v_call: TRBV4-2; j_call: TRBJ2-2; cdr3_aa: CASSTTGQATGELFF
v_call: TRBV5-1; j_call: TRBJ1-1; cdr3_aa: CASSLISPGSGTEAFF
v_call: TRBV5-6; j_call: TRBJ2-2; cdr3_aa: CASSLNGRGTGELFF
v_call: TRBV5-1; j_call: TRBJ1-1; cdr3_aa: CASSRTTGNTEAFF
v_call: TRBV29-1; j_call: TRBJ2-1; cdr3_aa: CSVDQVAGGEQFF
v_call: TRBV7-6; j_call: TRBJ2-7; cdr3_aa: CASSPQGTGGYEQYF
v_call: TRBV7-2; j_call: TRBJ2-1; cdr3_aa: CASSSKRQGSRSYNEQFF
v_call: TRBV2; j_call: TRBJ1-5; cdr3_aa: CASSGGQGPQPQHF
v_call: TRBV2; j_call: TRBJ1-5; cdr3_aa: CASRTGGFTPQHF
v_call: TRBV29-1; j_call: TRBJ1-1; cdr3_aa: CSVGRMNTEAFF
v_call: TRBV5-1; j_call: TRBJ2-3; cdr3_aa: CASSSRRRDTQYF
v_call: TRBV24-1; j_call: TRBJ2-1; cdr3_aa: CATSEQRGRSYNEQFF
v_call: TRBV27; j_call: TRBJ1-1; cdr3_aa: CASSLSRGQRAFF
v_call: TRBV24-1; j_call: TRBJ2-5; cdr3_aa: CATAGPHQETQYF
v_call: TRBV4-2; j_call: TRBJ2-5; cdr3_aa: CASSQARRGEVVAQYF
v_call: TRBV4-2; j_call: TRBJ2-3; cdr3_aa: CASSETSGGTDTQYF
v_call: TRBV10-3; j_call: TRBJ2-3; cdr3_aa: CAISDSLGGGSTDTQYF
v_call: TRBV5-4; j_call: TRBJ2-6; cdr3_aa: CASSTNRGRHSGANVLTF
v_call: TRBV7-9; j_call: TRBJ2-2; cdr3_aa: CASSHGDRRGELFF
v_call: TRBV21-1; j_call: TRBJ1-1; cdr3_aa: CASSKARPEDTEAFF
v_call: TRBV19; j_call: TRBJ1-5; cdr3_aa: CASNRQGGQPQHF
v_call: TRBV7-6; j_call: TRBJ2-2; cdr3_aa: CASSPTSGGEELFF
v_call: TRBV11-2; j_call: TRBJ2-1; cdr3_aa: CASSLRRAGLYNEQFF
v_call: TRBV10-3; j_call: TRBJ2-7; cdr3_aa: CAITPGLDLDEQYF
v_call: TRBV7-2; j_call: TRBJ2-1; cdr3_aa: CASVALPHEQFF
v_call: TRBV5-1; j_call: TRBJ2-1; cdr3_aa: CASSSTSGSDEQFF